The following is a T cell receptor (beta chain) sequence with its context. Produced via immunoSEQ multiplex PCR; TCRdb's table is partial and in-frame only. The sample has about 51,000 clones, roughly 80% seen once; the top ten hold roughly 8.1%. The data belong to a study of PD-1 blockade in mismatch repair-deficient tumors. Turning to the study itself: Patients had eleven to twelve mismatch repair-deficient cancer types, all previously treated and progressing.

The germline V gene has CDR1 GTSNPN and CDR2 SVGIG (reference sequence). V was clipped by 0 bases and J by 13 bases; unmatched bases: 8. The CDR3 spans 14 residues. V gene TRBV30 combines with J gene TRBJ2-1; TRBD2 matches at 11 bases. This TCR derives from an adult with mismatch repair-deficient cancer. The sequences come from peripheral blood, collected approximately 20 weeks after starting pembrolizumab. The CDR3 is CAWSVPASGGRQFF. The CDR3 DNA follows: TGTGCCTGGAGTGTACCGGCTAGCGGGGGGAGACAGTTCTTC.